One sample yielded the 14 T cell receptor beta chains listed below, sequenced in a study of control samples from healthy donors and cancer patients (dated by TCRdb to 2018 to 2021). Library creation used the immunoSEQ multiplex PCR assay. TCRdb obtained this table from immuneACCESS and retained in-frame rearrangements with V and J assigned. These tables miss some clones; where compared with another copy, unresolved V genes account for less than half of the shortfall, and the remainder is unexplained. The sample table holds about 100,000 clones, of which approximately 86% were seen once. The ten largest clones represent roughly 13% of the sample. Source material: blood. The source of these receptors is a man aged 30 to 45 in good health.

The chain recombines TRBV3-1 (or the pseudogene TRBV3-2) with TRBJ2-3; 10 positions agree with TRBD2. From germline, CDR1 is LGHDT and CDR2 YNNKEL (reference sequence). The junction had 1 base not matched to a gene; V was cut back by 2 bases and J by 2 bases. The CDR3 covers 15 residues. This CDR3 is CASSQLAGVTDTQYF. In DNA, the CDR3 is TGTGCCAGCAGCCAACTAGCGGGGGTCACAGATACGCAGTATTTT.

This clone occurred once. The chain combines TRBV4-2 with TRBJ1-1, with no clear D. CDR1 is LGHNA, CDR2 YNFKEQ, per germline. V was clipped by 0 bases and J by 3 bases, with 11 bases between them. This CDR3 spans 15 amino acids. DNA for the CDR3: TGTGCCAGCAGCCAAGATATCGGGGTAGACACTGAAGCTTTCTTT. The encoded protein is CASSQDIGVDTEAFF.

This clone came up once. The chain couples TRBV29-1 to TRBJ1-5; D is ambiguous. Trimming pared 5 bases from V and 0 bases from J, leaving 5 bases between. Germline CDR1 SQVTM, CDR2 ANQGSEA. There are 12 residues in the CDR3. The CDR3: CSVRNSNQPQHF. CDR3 nucleotide sequence: TGCAGCGTTAGAAATAGCAATCAGCCCCAGCATTTT.

V gene TRBV5-4 combines with J gene TRBJ2-5; maybe TRBD2 (6 bases). This CDR3 has 15 residues. The V and J ends lost 0 bases and 0 bases respectively, with 9 bases between them. From germline, CDR1 is SGHNT and CDR2 YYREEE (reference sequence). The DNA for the CDR3 is TGTGCCAGCAGCTTGGGGCTAGCGCACCAAGAGACCCAGTACTTC. Its translation is CASSLGLAHQETQYF.

The chain recombines TRBV5-1 with TRBJ2-1, with 10 nucleotides matching TRBD2. CDR1 and CDR2 from the germline V gene are SGHRS and YFSETQ. The ends lost 2 bases at V and 6 bases at J; junction bases unmatched: 8. CDR3 size: 16 residues. The CDR3 coding sequence is TGCGCCAGCAGCTTATTCCACAGGACTAGCGGCAATGAGCAGTTCTTC. It specifies CASSLFHRTSGNEQFF.

The V call is TRBV18, the J call TRBJ2-6; possibly TRBD2 for D (6 bases). CDR3 size: 14 residues. The germline CDR1 and CDR2 sequences are KGHSH and LQKENI. V was cut by 6 bases and J by 2 bases, with 8 bases left in between. The CDR3 sequence is CASSAGTGANVLTF. The CDR3 nucleotides read TGTGCCAGCTCGGCGGGAACTGGGGCCAACGTCCTGACTTTC.

The genes are TRBV4-1 and TRBJ2-3; D might be TRBD2 (7 bases). The CDR3 extends over 17 amino acids. V was trimmed by 3 bases and J by 7 bases, leaving 23 bases between them. Looked up from germline, CDR1 is MGHRA and CDR2 is YSYEKL. CDR3 sequence: CASSHPTLVRGPNTQYF. CDR3 DNA: TGCGCCAGCAGCCATCCCACCCTAGTGCGGGGGCCCAATACGCAGTATTTT.

The chain combines TRBV18 with TRBJ2-2; 7 bases are a match to TRBD1. CDR1 and CDR2 (germline): KGHSH, LQKENI. The J segment lost 5 bases and the V segment lost 3 bases, leaving 6 bases of the junction unmatched. This CDR3 spans 15 amino acids. CDR3 protein: CASSPRLQGTGELFF. CDR3 DNA: TGTGCCAGCTCACCTAGGCTACAGGGGACCGGGGAGCTGTTTTTT.

The chain joins TRBV3-1 (or the pseudogene TRBV3-2) to TRBJ2-7, with D unclear. Trimming took 0 bases from V and 4 from J, leaving 13 bases between them. The length of the CDR3 is 15 residues. The germline gives CDR1 LGHDT, CDR2 YNNKEL (reference sequence). The CDR3, as DNA: TGTGCCAGCAGCCAAGATGGTGGCCACGATTACGAGCAGTACTTC. Translating gives CASSQDGGHDYEQYF.

This clone came up once. The rearrangement links TRBV30 to TRBJ1-5; TRBD1 is a possible D gene (6 bases). Deletions cut 0 bases from V and 11 bases from J, with 14 bases between. Germline loops: CDR1 GTSNPN, CDR2 SVGIG (reference sequence). The CDR3 consists of 13 residues. Written as DNA, the CDR3 is TGTGCCTGGAGTGTATGGGGGCAGGCAGCCCAGCATTTT. Residues: CAWSVWGQAAQHF.

This sequence joins TRBV9 and TRBJ1-1; D not resolved. V was clipped by 3 bases and J by 1 base, with 7 bases between them. The CDR3 is 13 residues long. The germline gives CDR1 SGDLS, CDR2 YYNGEE. CDR3: CASSAQSNTEAFF. Written as DNA, the CDR3 is TGTGCCAGCAGCGCTCAGTCGAACACTGAAGCTTTCTTT.

The sample holds one count of this clone. The V gene is TRBV7-3, the J gene TRBJ2-1; 9 bases line up with TRBD2. This CDR3 region has 16 residues. The ends lost 3 bases at V and 4 bases at J; junction bases unmatched: 7. Germline V lookup: CDR1 SGHTA, CDR2 FQGTGA. The CDR3 sequence is CASSFYSGRGYNEQFF. In DNA, the CDR3 is TGTGCCAGCAGCTTCTATAGCGGGAGAGGTTACAATGAGCAGTTCTTC. The full variable domain, completed using reference TRBV7-3 and TRBJ2-1, is GAGVSQTPSNKVTEKGKYVELRCDPISGHTALYWYRQSLGQGPEFLIYFQGTGAADDSGLPNDRFFAVRPEGSVSTLKIQRTERGDSAVYLCASSFYSGRGYNEQFFGPGTRLTVL.

The chain is built from TRBV6-5 and TRBJ1-3, with no clear D. Trimming pared 5 bases from V and 0 bases from J, leaving 5 bases between. Germline assignment: CDR1 MNHEY and CDR2 SVGAGI. There are 13 residues in the CDR3. CDR3 DNA: TGTGCCAGCAGTCCTAGCTCTGGAAACACCATATATTTT. This encodes CASSPSSGNTIYF.

This clone was counted a single time. The gene calls are TRBV28 and TRBJ1-3; no clear D gene. Germline assignment: CDR1 MDHEN and CDR2 SYDVKM. Trimming took off 6 bases at V and 2 bases at J, with 11 bases between the two ends. This CDR3 contains 14 residues. The CDR3 is CASSRRMAGNTIYF. CDR3 coding DNA: TGTGCCAGCAGCCGCCGGATGGCTGGAAACACCATATATTTT.